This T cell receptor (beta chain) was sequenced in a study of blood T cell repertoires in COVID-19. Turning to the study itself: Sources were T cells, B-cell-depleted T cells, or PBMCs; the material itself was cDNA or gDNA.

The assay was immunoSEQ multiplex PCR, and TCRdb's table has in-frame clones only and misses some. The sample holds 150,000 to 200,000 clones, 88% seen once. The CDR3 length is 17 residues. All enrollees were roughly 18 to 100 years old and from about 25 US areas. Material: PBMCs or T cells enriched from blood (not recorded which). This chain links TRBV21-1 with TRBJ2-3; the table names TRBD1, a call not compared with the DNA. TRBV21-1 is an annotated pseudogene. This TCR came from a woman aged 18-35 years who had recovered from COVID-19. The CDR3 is CASSTKEGTGGADTQYF. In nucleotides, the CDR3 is TGTGCCAGCAGCACAAAAGAGGGGACAGGGGGCGCAGATACGCAGTATTTT.